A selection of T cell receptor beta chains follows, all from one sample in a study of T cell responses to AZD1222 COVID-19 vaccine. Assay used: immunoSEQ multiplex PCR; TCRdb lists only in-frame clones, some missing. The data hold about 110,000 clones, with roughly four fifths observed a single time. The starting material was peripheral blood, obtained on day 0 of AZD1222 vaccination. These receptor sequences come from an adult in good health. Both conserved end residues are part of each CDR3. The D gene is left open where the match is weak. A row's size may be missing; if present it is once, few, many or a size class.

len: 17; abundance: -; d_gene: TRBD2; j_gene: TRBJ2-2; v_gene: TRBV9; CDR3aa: CASSVVGSGGRAGELFF; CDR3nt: TGTGCCAGCAGCGTAGTCGGAAGCGGGGGTAGGGCCGGGGAGCTGTTTTTT
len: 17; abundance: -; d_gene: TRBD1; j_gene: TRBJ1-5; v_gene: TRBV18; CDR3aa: CASSPRRTGGGGQPQHF; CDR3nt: TGTGCCAGCTCACCCCGACGGACAGGGGGAGGAGGGCAGCCCCAGCATTTT
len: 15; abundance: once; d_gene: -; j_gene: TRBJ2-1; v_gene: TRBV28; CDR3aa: CASSLRDTPYNEQFF; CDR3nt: TGTGCCAGCAGTTTAAGGGACACCCCCTACAATGAGCAGTTCTTC
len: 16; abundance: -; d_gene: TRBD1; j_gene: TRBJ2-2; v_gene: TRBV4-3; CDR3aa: CASSQVWDRGTGELFF; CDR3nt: TGCGCCAGCAGCCAAGTCTGGGACAGAGGCACCGGGGAGCTGTTTTTT
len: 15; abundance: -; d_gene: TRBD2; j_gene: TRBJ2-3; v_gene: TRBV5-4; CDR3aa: CASRLAGGPVDTQYF; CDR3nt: TGTGCCAGCAGGCTAGCGGGGGGGCCGGTGGATACGCAGTATTTT
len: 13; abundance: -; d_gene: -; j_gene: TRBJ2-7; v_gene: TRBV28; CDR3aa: CASSLFGPTEQYF; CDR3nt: TGTGCCAGCAGTTTATTCGGGCCCACCGAGCAGTACTTC
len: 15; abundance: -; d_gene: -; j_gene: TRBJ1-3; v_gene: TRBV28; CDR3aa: CASSLTRVRRNTIYF; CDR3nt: TGTGCCAGCAGTTTAACCCGGGTCAGGAGAAACACCATATATTTT
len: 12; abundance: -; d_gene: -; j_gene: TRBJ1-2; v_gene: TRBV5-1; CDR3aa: CASSFSNYGYTF; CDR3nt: TGCGCCAGCAGCTTCTCTAACTATGGCTACACCTTC
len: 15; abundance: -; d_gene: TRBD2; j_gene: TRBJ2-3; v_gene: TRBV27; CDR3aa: CASRSWGGTTDTQYF; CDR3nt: TGTGCCAGCAGATCTTGGGGGGGAACCACAGATACGCAGTATTTT
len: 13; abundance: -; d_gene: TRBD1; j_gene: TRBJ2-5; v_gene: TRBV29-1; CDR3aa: CSVSRQGVETQYF; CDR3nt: TGCAGCGTCTCCCGACAGGGGGTGGAGACCCAGTACTTC
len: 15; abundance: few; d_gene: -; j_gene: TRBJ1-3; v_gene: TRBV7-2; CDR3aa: CASSLTRVSGNTIYF; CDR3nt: TGTGCCAGCAGCCTCACACGCGTCTCTGGAAACACCATATATTTT
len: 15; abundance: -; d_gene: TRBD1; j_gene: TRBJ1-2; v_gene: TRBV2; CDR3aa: CASSARDRGLGGYTF; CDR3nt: TGTGCCAGCAGCGCTAGAGACAGGGGGCTAGGGGGCTACACCTTC
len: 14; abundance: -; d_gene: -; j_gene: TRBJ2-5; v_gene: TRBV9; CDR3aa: CASTPGGIAETQYF; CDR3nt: TGTGCCAGCACCCCGGGCGGGATAGCTGAGACCCAGTACTTC
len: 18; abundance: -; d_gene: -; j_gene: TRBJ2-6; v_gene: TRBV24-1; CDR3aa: CATSDQGGQESGANVLTF; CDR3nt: TGTGCCACCAGTGACCAGGGGGGTCAAGAGTCTGGGGCCAACGTCCTGACTTTC
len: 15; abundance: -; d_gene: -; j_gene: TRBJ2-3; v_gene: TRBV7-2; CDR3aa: CASSSPLGGTDTQYF; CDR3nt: TGTGCCAGCAGCTCCCCCCTCGGGGGCACAGATACGCAGTATTTT
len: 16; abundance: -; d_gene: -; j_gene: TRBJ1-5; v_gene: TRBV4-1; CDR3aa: CASSPGMAEVRQPQHF; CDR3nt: TGCGCCAGCAGCCCTGGGATGGCAGAAGTCAGGCAGCCCCAGCATTTT
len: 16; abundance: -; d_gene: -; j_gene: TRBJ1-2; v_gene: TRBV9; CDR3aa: CASSVASDRRPYGYTF; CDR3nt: TGTGCCAGCAGCGTAGCTAGTGACAGGAGACCCTATGGCTACACCTTC
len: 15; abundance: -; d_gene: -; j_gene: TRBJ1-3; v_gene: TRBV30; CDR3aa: CAWNPPAASGNTIYF; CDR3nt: TGTGCCTGGAATCCCCCGGCAGCTTCTGGAAACACCATATATTTT
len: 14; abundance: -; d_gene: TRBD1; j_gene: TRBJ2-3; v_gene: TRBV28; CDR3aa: CALSGTGQTDTQYF; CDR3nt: TGTGCCCTCTCCGGGACAGGGCAAACAGATACGCAGTATTTT
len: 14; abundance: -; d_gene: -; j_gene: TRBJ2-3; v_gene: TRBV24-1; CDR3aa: CATSAPRQGDTQYF; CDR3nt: TGTGCCACCAGTGCACCCCGTCAAGGGGATACGCAGTATTTT
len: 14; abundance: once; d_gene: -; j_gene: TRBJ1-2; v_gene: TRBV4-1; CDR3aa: CASSVVGENYGYTF; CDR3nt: TGCGCCAGCAGCGTTGTCGGGGAGAACTATGGCTACACCTTC